A selection of T cell receptor beta chains follows, all from one sample in a study of post-analysis software for immune sequencing data. TCRdb fed the PCR reads into MiXCR, producing one record per CDR3 protein. The table shows hundreds of thousands of distinct CDR3 sequences, with around 60% occurring only once. Specimen: blood. The receptors shown here come from a girl aged 2 to 10 with multiple sclerosis. CDR3s include the opening cysteine and the closing phenylalanine or tryptophan. Each record gives: clone size, J gene, V gene, D gene, CDR3 DNA, CDR3 protein. The D gene is left open where the match is weak. Clone sizes are given selectively: once, few, many, or a class where the clone is expanded.

clone size: NA; J gene: TRBJ2-3; V gene: TRBV12-3/TRBV12-4; D gene: NA; CDR3 DNA: TGTGCCAGCAGTAACCGGGCCAAATTCACAGATGCGCAGTATTTT; CDR3 protein: CASSNRAKFTDAQYF
clone size: few; J gene: TRBJ2-5; V gene: TRBV20-1; D gene: NA; CDR3 DNA: TGCAGTGCTTCACGCCCGCCGGGAAGCGAGACCCAGTACTTC; CDR3 protein: CSASRPPGSETQYF
clone size: NA; J gene: TRBJ2-3; V gene: TRBV12-3/TRBV12-4; D gene: NA; CDR3 DNA: TGTGCCAGCAGTTTTGCAGGGGATACGCAATATTTT; CDR3 protein: CASSFAGDTQYF
clone size: NA; J gene: TRBJ1-1; V gene: TRBV12-3/TRBV12-4; D gene: NA; CDR3 DNA: TGTGCCAGCAGCCAGGACAGAGCTGAAGCTTTCTTT; CDR3 protein: CASSQDRAEAFF
clone size: NA; J gene: TRBJ2-5; V gene: TRBV5-5; D gene: TRBD1; CDR3 DNA: TGTGCCAGCAGCTGGGACAGATATCAAGAGACCCAGTACTTC; CDR3 protein: CASSWDRYQETQYF
clone size: NA; J gene: TRBJ2-3; V gene: TRBV12-3/TRBV12-4; D gene: NA; CDR3 DNA: TGTGCCAGCAGTTTTCCCCCCTTCCCAGCGGGACAGGCAGATACGGAGTATTTT; CDR3 protein: CASSFPPFPAGQADTEYF
clone size: NA; J gene: TRBJ2-1; V gene: TRBV5-1; D gene: TRBD2; CDR3 DNA: TGCGCCAGCAGCTTGCCTAGCGGGGGAGGTGAGCAGTTCTTC; CDR3 protein: CASSLPSGGGEQFF
clone size: few; J gene: TRBJ2-1; V gene: TRBV30; D gene: NA; CDR3 DNA: TGTGCCTGGAGCCAGGGAATGACTACAGTCAATGAGCAGTTCTTC; CDR3 protein: CAWSQGMTTVNEQFF
clone size: few; J gene: TRBJ2-7; V gene: TRBV2; D gene: TRBD2; CDR3 DNA: TGTGCCAGCAGTCAGGGACTAGCGGGCCTCAGCTCCTACGAGCAGTACTTC; CDR3 protein: CASSQGLAGLSSYEQYF
clone size: NA; J gene: TRBJ2-1; V gene: TRBV7-6; D gene: NA; CDR3 DNA: TGTGCCAGCAGCCCCAATAGGGGCCCATACTACAATGAGCAGTTCTTC; CDR3 protein: CASSPNRGPYYNEQFF
clone size: few; J gene: TRBJ2-6; V gene: TRBV7-8; D gene: NA; CDR3 DNA: TGTGCCAGCACCCTTAACGGGGCCAACGTCCTGACTTTC; CDR3 protein: CASTLNGANVLTF
clone size: NA; J gene: TRBJ1-5; V gene: TRBV12-3/TRBV12-4; D gene: NA; CDR3 DNA: TGTGCCAGCAGTTTAACCCAAGGACAGCCCCAGCATTTT; CDR3 protein: CASSLTQGQPQHF
clone size: NA; J gene: TRBJ2-1; V gene: TRBV7-9; D gene: TRBD2; CDR3 DNA: TGTGCCAGCAGCTTAATCGAAGCGGGAGGGAACAATGAGCAGTTCTTC; CDR3 protein: CASSLIEAGGNNEQFF
clone size: NA; J gene: TRBJ1-2; V gene: TRBV6-5; D gene: TRBD1; CDR3 DNA: TGTGCCAGCAGTCTACAGGGGGGCAGCTATGGCTACACCTTC; CDR3 protein: CASSLQGGSYGYTF
clone size: few; J gene: TRBJ2-1; V gene: TRBV6-4; D gene: NA; CDR3 DNA: TGTGCCAGCAGTGACGGTTCGGCGGATGAGCAGTTCTTC; CDR3 protein: CASSDGSADEQFF
clone size: NA; J gene: TRBJ1-2; V gene: TRBV15; D gene: TRBD1; CDR3 DNA: TGTGCCGCCAGAGAAGGGGGCTTAAACTATGGCTACACCTTC; CDR3 protein: CAAREGGLNYGYTF
clone size: NA; J gene: TRBJ2-5; V gene: TRBV6-5; D gene: NA; CDR3 DNA: TGTGCCAGCAGTTACTCGCCCGGGTCGGAGACCCAGTACTTC; CDR3 protein: CASSYSPGSETQYF
clone size: NA; J gene: TRBJ1-5; V gene: TRBV6-1; D gene: NA; CDR3 DNA: TGTGCCAGCACTCTTTACCGGGGAATCAATCAGCCCCAGCATTTT; CDR3 protein: CASTLYRGINQPQHF
clone size: few; J gene: TRBJ2-3; V gene: TRBV20-1; D gene: NA; CDR3 DNA: TGCAGTGCTAGAACGTCGGGCGATACGCAGTATTTT; CDR3 protein: CSARTSGDTQYF
clone size: NA; J gene: TRBJ2-5; V gene: TRBV29-1; D gene: NA; CDR3 DNA: TGCAGCGTCGTTGGCACTCAGGGTGGAGAGACCCAGTACTTC; CDR3 protein: CSVVGTQGGETQYF
clone size: NA; J gene: TRBJ1-5; V gene: TRBV6-7; D gene: NA; CDR3 DNA: TGTGCCAGCAGTTACCCTAGTGACATCCCGAGCAATCAGCCCCAGCATTTT; CDR3 protein: CASSYPSDIPSNQPQHF
clone size: few; J gene: TRBJ2-7; V gene: TRBV11-1; D gene: NA; CDR3 DNA: TGTGCCAGCAGCTTAGCTCTCGCACCATCCTACGAGCAGTACTTC; CDR3 protein: CASSLALAPSYEQYF
clone size: NA; J gene: TRBJ2-3; V gene: TRBV20-1; D gene: TRBD2; CDR3 DNA: TGCAGTGCTAGAGACTACCCTCTAGCGGATTCGAGCACAGATACGCAGTATTTT; CDR3 protein: CSARDYPLADSSTDTQYF
clone size: once; J gene: TRBJ2-7; V gene: TRBV7-8; D gene: TRBD2; CDR3 DNA: TGTGCCAGCAGCTCCTCCGTTAGCGGGTCACACTCCTACGAGCAGTACTTC; CDR3 protein: CASSSSVSGSHSYEQYF
clone size: NA; J gene: TRBJ1-2; V gene: TRBV7-2; D gene: NA; CDR3 DNA: TGTGCCAGCAGCTTAAAACCAGGGTTTAATGGCTACACCTTC; CDR3 protein: CASSLKPGFNGYTF
clone size: NA; J gene: TRBJ2-7; V gene: TRBV29-1; D gene: NA; CDR3 DNA: TGCAGCGTTGAAGCAGGGGAAGGGCCCTACGAGCAGTACTTC; CDR3 protein: CSVEAGEGPYEQYF
clone size: NA; J gene: TRBJ1-5; V gene: TRBV20-1; D gene: TRBD1; CDR3 DNA: TGCAGTGCTAGAGACAGGGGGATTAATCAGCCCCAGCATTTT; CDR3 protein: CSARDRGINQPQHF
clone size: NA; J gene: TRBJ1-6; V gene: TRBV12-3/TRBV12-4; D gene: NA; CDR3 DNA: TGTGCCAGCAGTTTAGAGGTCAGGGAGAGATCACCCCTCCACTTT; CDR3 protein: CASSLEVRERSPLHF
clone size: NA; J gene: TRBJ1-2; V gene: TRBV7-2; D gene: NA; CDR3 DNA: TGTGCCAGCAGCTTAAAGACGGTCACTAACTATGGCTACACCTTC; CDR3 protein: CASSLKTVTNYGYTF
clone size: NA; J gene: TRBJ2-1; V gene: TRBV20-1; D gene: NA; CDR3 DNA: TGCAGTGCTAGGAGGGCAGGCTTACTCTCCTACAATGAGCAGTTCTTC; CDR3 protein: CSARRAGLLSYNEQFF
clone size: few; J gene: TRBJ2-6; V gene: TRBV29-1; D gene: NA; CDR3 DNA: TGCAGCGTTCAAGATCGCGTGTCAGGGGCATCCCTCTCTGGGGCCAACGTCCTGACTTTC; CDR3 protein: CSVQDRVSGASLSGANVLTF
clone size: few; J gene: TRBJ2-7; V gene: TRBV12-3/TRBV12-4; D gene: TRBD2; CDR3 DNA: TGTGCCAGCAGTTCCAATAGCGGGGTAAACTACGAGCAGTACTTC; CDR3 protein: CASSSNSGVNYEQYF
clone size: NA; J gene: TRBJ2-1; V gene: TRBV6-6; D gene: TRBD1; CDR3 DNA: TGTGCCAGTCAACAGGGGTGGTCCTACAATGAGCAGTTCTTC; CDR3 protein: CASQQGWSYNEQFF
clone size: NA; J gene: TRBJ2-3; V gene: TRBV7-8; D gene: NA; CDR3 DNA: TGTGCCAGCAGTCCGGGGGCGGGCACAGATACGCAGTATTTT; CDR3 protein: CASSPGAGTDTQYF
clone size: few; J gene: TRBJ2-7; V gene: TRBV6-5; D gene: NA; CDR3 DNA: TGTGCCAGCAGTTATTCCAAGACAGGGAGCGGGGGAGACCAGTACTTC; CDR3 protein: CASSYSKTGSGGDQYF